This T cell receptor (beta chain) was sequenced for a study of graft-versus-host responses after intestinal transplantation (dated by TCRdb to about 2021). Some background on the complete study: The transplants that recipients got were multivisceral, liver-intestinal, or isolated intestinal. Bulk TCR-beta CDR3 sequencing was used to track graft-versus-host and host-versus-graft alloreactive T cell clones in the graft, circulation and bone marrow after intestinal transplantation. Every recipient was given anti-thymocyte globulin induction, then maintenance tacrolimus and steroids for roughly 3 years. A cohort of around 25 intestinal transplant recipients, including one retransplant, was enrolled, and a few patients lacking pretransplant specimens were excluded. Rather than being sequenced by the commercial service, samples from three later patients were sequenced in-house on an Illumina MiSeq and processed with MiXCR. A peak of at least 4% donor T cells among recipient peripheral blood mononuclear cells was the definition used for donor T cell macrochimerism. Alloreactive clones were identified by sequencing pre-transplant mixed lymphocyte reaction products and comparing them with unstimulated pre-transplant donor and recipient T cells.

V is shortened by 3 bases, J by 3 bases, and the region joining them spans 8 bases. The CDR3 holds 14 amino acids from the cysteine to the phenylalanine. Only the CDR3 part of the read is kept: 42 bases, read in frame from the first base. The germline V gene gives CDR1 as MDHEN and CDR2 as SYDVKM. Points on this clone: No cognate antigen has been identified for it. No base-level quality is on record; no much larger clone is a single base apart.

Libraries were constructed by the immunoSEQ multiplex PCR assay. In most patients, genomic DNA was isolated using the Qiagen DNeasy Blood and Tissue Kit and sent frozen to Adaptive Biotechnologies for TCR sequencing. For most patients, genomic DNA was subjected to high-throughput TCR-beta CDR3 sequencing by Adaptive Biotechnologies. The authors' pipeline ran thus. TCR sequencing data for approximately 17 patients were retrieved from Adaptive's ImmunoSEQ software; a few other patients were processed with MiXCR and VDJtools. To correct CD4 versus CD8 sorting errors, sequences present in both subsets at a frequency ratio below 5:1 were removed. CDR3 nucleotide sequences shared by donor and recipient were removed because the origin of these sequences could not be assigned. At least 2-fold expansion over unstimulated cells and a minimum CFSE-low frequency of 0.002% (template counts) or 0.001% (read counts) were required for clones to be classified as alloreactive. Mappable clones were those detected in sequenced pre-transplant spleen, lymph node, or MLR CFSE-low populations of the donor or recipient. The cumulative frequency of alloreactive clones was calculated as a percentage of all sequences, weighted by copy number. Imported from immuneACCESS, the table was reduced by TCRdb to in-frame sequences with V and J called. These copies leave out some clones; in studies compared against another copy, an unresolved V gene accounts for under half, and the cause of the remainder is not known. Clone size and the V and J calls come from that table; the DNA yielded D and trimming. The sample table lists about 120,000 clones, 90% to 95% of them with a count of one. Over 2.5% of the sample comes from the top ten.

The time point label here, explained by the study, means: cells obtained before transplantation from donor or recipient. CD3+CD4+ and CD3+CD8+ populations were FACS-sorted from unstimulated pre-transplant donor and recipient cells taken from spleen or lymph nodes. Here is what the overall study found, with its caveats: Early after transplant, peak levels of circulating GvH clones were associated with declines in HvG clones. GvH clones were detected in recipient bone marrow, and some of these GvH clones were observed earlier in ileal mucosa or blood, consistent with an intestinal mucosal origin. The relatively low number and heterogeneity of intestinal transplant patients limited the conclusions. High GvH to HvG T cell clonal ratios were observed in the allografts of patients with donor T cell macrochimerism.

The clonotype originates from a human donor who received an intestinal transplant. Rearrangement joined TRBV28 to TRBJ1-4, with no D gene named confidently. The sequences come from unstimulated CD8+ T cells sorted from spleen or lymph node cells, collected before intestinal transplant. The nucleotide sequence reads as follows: TGTGCCAGCAGTTTTGATGAGGCTAATGAAAAACTGTTTTTT. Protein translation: CASSFDEANEKLFF.